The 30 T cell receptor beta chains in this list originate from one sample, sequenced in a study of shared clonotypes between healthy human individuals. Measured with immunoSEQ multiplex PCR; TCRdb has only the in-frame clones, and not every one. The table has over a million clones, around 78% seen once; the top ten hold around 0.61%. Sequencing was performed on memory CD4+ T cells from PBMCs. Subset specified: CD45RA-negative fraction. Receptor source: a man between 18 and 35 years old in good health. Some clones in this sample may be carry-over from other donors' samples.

The CDR3, as DNA: TGTGCCAGCAGCTTGGGACAGGGCCACAGCAATCAGCCCCAGCATTTT. Translation gives CASSLGQGHSNQPQHF. This chain joins TRBV7-9 and TRBJ1-5; 9 bases agree with TRBD1. Trimming took 3 bases from V and 1 from J; bases not matched to a gene: 4. The CDR3 totals 16 residues. Germline assignment: CDR1 SEHNR and CDR2 FQNEAQ (reference sequence).

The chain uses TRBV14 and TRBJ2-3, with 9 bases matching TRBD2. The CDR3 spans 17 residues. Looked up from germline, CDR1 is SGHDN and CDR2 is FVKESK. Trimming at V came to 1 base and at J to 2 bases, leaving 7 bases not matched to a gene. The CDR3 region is CASSQGMTSGPTDTQYF. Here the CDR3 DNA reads TGTGCCAGCAGCCAAGGAATGACTAGCGGCCCCACAGATACGCAGTATTTT. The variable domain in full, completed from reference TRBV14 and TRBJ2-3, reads EAGVTQFPSHSVIEKGQTVTLRCDPISGHDNLYWYRRVMGKEIKFLLHFVKESKQDESGMPNNRFLAERTGGTYSTLKVQPAELEDSGVYFCASSQGMTSGPTDTQYFGPGTRLTVL.

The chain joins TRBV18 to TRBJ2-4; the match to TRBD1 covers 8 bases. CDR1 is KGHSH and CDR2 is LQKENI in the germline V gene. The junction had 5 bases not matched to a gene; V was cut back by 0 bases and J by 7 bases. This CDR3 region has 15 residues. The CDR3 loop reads CASSPPAGGENIQYF. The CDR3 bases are TGTGCCAGCTCACCACCGGCAGGGGGCGAGAACATTCAGTACTTC.

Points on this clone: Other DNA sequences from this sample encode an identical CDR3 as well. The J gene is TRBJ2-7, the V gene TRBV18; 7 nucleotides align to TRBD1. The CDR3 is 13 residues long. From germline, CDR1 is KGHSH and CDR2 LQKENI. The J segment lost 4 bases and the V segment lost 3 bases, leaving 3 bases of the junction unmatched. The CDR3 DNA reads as TGTGCCAGCTCACCGCAGGGGGAATACGAGCAGTACTTC. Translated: CASSPQGEYEQYF. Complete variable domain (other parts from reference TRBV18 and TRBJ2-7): NAGVMQNPRHLVRRRGQEARLRCSPMKGHSHVYWYRQLPEEGLKFMVYLQKENIIDESGMPKERFSAEFPKEGPSILRIQQVVRGDSAAYFCASSPQGEYEQYFGPGTRLTVT.

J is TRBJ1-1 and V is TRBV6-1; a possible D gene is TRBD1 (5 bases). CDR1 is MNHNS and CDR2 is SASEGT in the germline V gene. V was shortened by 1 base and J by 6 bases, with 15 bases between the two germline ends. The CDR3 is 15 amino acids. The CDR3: CASSEGPWRGAEAFF. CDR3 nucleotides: TGTGCCAGCAGTGAAGGCCCTTGGCGGGGCGCTGAAGCTTTCTTT.

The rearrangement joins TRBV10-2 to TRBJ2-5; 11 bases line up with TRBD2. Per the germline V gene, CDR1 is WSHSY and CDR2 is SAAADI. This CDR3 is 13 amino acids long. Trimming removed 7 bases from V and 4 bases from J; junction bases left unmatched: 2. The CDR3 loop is CASTGTSGETQYF. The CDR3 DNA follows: TGCGCCAGCACCGGGACTAGCGGAGAGACCCAGTACTTC.

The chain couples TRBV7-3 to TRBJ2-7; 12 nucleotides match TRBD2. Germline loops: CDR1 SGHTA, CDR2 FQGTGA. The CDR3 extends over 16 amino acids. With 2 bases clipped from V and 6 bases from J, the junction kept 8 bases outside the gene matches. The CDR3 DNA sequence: TGTGCCAGCAGCTTATTGGGGGGACTAGCGGGTACCGAGCAGTACTTC. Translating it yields CASSLLGGLAGTEQYF. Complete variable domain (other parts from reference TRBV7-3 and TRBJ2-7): GAGVSQTPSNKVTEKGKYVELRCDPISGHTALYWYRQSLGQGPEFLIYFQGTGAADDSGLPNDRFFAVRPEGSVSTLKIQRTERGDSAVYLCASSLLGGLAGTEQYFGPGTRLTVT.

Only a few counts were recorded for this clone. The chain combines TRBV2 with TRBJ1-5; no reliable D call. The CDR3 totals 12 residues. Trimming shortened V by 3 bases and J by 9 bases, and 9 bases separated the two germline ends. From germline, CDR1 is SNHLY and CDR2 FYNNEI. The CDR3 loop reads CASSDARLPQHF. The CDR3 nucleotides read TGTGCCAGCAGTGACGCCCGCCTGCCCCAGCATTTT.

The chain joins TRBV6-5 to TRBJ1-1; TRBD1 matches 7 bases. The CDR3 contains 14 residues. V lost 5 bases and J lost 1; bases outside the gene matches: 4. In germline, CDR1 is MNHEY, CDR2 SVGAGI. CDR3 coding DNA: TGTGCCAGCAGTAGCTACAGGGGGAACACTGAAGCTTTCTTT. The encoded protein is CASSSYRGNTEAFF.

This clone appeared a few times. In DNA form, the CDR3 reads TGTGCCAGCAGCTTACCCCAGGGGGCGGGCGGAAACACCATATATTTT. It codes for CASSLPQGAGGNTIYF. The genes are TRBV5-5 and TRBJ1-3, with 8 positions matching TRBD1. CDR1 and CDR2 from the germline V gene are SGHKS and YYEKEE (reference sequence). V gave up 2 bases and J gave up 4 bases; unmatched junction bases: 8. The CDR3 is 16 amino acids.

This CDR3 is CASSSRLPYNEQFF. The DNA for the CDR3 is TGTGCCAGCAGTTCTCGACTTCCTTACAATGAGCAGTTCTTC. The chain recombines TRBV28 with TRBJ2-1; D not resolved. V lost 4 bases to trimming and J lost 4 bases, with 11 bases between them. The CDR3 contains 14 residues. CDR1 is MDHEN, CDR2 SYDVKM, per germline. The full variable domain, rest sourced from reference TRBV28 and TRBJ2-1, is DVKVTQSSRYLVKRTGEKVFLECVQDMDHENMFWYRQDPGLGLRLIYFSYDVKMKEKGDIPEGYSVSREKKERFSLILESASTNQTSMYLCASSSRLPYNEQFFGPGTRLTVL.

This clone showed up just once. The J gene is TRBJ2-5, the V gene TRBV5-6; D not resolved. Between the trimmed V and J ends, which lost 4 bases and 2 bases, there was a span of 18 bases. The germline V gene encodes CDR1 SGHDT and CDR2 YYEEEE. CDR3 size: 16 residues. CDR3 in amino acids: CASSEWVGARQETQYF. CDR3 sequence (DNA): TGTGCCAGCAGCGAGTGGGTGGGCGCCCGACAAGAGACCCAGTACTTC.

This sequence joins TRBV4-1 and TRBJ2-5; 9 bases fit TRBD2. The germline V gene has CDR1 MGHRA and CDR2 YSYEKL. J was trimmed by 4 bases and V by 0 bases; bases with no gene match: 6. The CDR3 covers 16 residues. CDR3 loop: CASSQDSGSLGETQYF. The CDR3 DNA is TGCGCCAGCAGCCAAGATAGCGGGAGTTTGGGAGAGACCCAGTACTTC.

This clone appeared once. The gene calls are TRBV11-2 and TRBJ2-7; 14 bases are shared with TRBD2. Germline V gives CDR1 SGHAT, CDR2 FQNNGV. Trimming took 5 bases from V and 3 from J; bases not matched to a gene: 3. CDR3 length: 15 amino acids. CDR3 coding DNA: TGTGCCAGCAGCCAGGGACTAGCGGGAGTCTACGAGCAGTACTTC. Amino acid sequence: CASSQGLAGVYEQYF.

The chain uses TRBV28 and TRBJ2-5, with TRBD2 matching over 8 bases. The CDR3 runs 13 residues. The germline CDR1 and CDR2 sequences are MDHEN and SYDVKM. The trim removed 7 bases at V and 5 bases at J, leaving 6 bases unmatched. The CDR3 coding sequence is TGTGCCAGCAATCGGTCGGGAGGGGAGACCCAGTACTTC. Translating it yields CASNRSGGETQYF.

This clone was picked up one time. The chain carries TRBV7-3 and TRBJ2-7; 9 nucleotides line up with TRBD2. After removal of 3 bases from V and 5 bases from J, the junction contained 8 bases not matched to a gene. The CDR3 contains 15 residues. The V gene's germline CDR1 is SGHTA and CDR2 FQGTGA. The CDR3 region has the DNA TGTGCCAGCAGCTTGGGCGGGAGGGCGATAAACGAGCAGTACTTC. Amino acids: CASSLGGRAINEQYF.

DNA for the CDR3: TGCGCCAGCAGCCAGGCGCCCCAGAGCACAGATACGCAGTATTTT. This encodes CASSQAPQSTDTQYF. The chain couples TRBV4-3 to TRBJ2-3; D unresolved. Germline V lookup: CDR1 LGHNA, CDR2 YSLEER. V was pared by 3 bases and J by 0 bases, with 10 bases between. The CDR3 runs 15 residues.

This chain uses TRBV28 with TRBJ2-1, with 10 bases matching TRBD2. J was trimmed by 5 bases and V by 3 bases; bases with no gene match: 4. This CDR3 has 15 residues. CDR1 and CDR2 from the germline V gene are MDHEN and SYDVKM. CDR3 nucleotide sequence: TGTGCCAGCAGTTTCCGGACTAGCGGTAACAATGAGCAGTTCTTC. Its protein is CASSFRTSGNNEQFF.

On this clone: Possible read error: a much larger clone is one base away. The DNA for the CDR3 is TGTGCCAGCAGTCCAAGGACAGCCCTTCCCTACGAGCAGCACTTC. This translates into CASSPRTALPYEQHF. J is TRBJ2-7 and V is TRBV6-5, with D possibly being TRBD1 (6 bases). In germline, CDR1 is MNHEY, CDR2 SVGAGI. The CDR3 is made up of 15 amino acids.

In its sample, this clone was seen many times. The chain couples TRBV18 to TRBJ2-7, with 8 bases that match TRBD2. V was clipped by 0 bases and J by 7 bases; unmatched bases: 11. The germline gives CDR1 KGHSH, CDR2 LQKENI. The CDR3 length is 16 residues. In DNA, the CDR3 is TGTGCCAGCTCACCACCTGACGGGAGGGCCCTGGGGGAGCAGTACTTC. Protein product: CASSPPDGRALGEQYF.

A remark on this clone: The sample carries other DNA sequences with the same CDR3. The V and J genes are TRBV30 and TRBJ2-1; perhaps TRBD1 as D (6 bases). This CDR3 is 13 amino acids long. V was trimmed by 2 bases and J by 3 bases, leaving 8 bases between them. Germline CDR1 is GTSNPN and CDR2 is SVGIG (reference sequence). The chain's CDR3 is CAWSTDSYNEQFF. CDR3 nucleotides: TGTGCCTGGAGTACGGACAGCTACAATGAGCAGTTCTTC. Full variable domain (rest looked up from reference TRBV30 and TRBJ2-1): SQTIHQWPATLVQPVGSPLSLECTVEGTSNPNLYWYRQAAGRGLQLLFYSVGIGQISSEVPQNLSASRPQDRQFILSSKKLLLSDSGFYLCAWSTDSYNEQFFGPGTRLTVL.

The chain's CDR3 is CATTRGPTTDTQYF. CDR3 DNA sequence: TGTGCCACCACCAGGGGGCCAACCACAGATACGCAGTATTTT. The chain links TRBV28 to TRBJ2-3, with 8 bases lining up with TRBD1. Germline V gene sequence: CDR1 MDHEN, CDR2 SYDVKM. V was clipped by 10 bases and J by 2 bases; unmatched bases: 8. The CDR3 runs to 14 residues. The full variable domain, with the rest looked up from reference TRBV28 and TRBJ2-3, is DVKVTQSSRYLVKRTGEKVFLECVQDMDHENMFWYRQDPGLGLRLIYFSYDVKMKEKGDIPEGYSVSREKKERFSLILESASTNQTSMYLCATTRGPTTDTQYFGPGTRLTVL.

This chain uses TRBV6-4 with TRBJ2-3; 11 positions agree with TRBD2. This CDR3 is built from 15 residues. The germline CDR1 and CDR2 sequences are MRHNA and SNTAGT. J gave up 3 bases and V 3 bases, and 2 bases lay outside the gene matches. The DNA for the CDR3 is TGTGCCAGCAGTGAACTAGCGGGAGCTACAGATACGCAGTATTTT. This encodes CASSELAGATDTQYF.

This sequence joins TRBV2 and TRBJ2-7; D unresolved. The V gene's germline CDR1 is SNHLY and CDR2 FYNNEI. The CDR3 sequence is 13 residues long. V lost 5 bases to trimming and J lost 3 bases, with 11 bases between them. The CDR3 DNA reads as TGTGCCAGCAGTAGGAGTACAAGCTACGAGCAGTACTTC. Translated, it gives CASSRSTSYEQYF.

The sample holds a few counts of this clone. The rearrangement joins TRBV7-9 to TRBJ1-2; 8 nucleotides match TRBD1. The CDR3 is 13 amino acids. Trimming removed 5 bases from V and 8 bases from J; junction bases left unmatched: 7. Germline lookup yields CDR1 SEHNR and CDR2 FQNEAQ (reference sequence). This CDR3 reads CASSPGGGMGYTF. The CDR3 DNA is TGTGCCAGCAGCCCAGGGGGCGGAATGGGCTACACCTTC. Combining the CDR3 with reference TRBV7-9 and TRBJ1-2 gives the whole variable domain DTGVSQNPRHKITKRGQNVTFRCDPISEHNRLYWYRQTLGQGPEFLTYFQNEAQLEKSRLLSDRFSAERPKGSFSTLEIQRTEQGDSAMYLCASSPGGGMGYTFGSGTRLTVV.

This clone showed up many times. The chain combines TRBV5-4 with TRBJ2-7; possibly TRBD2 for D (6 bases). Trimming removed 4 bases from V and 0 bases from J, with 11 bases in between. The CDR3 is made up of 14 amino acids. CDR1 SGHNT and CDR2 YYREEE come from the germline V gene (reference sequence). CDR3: CASSPASDSYEQYF. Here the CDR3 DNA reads TGTGCCAGCAGCCCGGCTAGCGACTCCTACGAGCAGTACTTC.

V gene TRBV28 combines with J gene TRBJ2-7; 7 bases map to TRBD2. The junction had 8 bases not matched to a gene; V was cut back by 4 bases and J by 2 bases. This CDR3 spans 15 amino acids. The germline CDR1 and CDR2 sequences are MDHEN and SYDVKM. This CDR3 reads CASSSPPGGTYEQYF. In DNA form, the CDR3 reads TGTGCCAGCAGTTCCCCCCCGGGGGGAACCTACGAGCAGTACTTC.

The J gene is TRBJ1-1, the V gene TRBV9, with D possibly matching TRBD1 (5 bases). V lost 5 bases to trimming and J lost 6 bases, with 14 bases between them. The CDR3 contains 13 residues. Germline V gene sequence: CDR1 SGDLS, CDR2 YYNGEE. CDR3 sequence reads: CASRGGGDAEAFF. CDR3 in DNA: TGTGCCAGCAGGGGTGGTGGGGACGCTGAAGCTTTCTTT.

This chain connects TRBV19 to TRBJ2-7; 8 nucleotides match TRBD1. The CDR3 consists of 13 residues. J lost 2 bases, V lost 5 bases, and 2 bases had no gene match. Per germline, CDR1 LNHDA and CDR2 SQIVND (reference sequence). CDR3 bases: TGTGCCAGTAGTTCGGACAGGGCCTACGAGCAGTACTTC. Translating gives CASSSDRAYEQYF.

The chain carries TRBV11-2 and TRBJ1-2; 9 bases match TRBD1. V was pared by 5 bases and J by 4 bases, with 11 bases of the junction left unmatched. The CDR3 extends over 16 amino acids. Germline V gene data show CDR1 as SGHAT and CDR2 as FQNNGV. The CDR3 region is CASSLTTGGEGYGYTF. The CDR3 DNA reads TGTGCCAGCAGCCTAACCACAGGGGGCGAGGGCTATGGCTACACCTTC.